Below are 28 T cell receptor beta chains sequenced from a single sample in a study of Ad26.COV2.S vaccination and SARS-CoV-2 variants. Measured with immunoSEQ multiplex PCR; TCRdb has only the in-frame clones, and not every one. The sample shows around 250,000 clones, 87% of them seen only once. Treatment: roughly 19 received Ad26.COV2.S at low or high dose, single or two shots; 5 received placebo; per-sample allocation not given. Samples analyzed were those drawn on day 63 after the first vaccine or placebo injection. The specimen comprised peripheral blood, sampled in a trial of Ad26.COV2.S vaccine versus placebo. These receptors came from a person aged 18 to 59 who received the Ad26.COV2.S COVID-19 vaccine or a placebo.

This chain links TRBV7-9 with TRBJ2-7, with 8 bases fitting TRBD2. This CDR3 spans 14 amino acids. Trimming cost V 5 bases and J 7 bases; bases outside gene matches: 10. Germline V CDR1 and CDR2: SEHNR, FQNEAQ (reference sequence). The CDR3 region has the DNA TGTGCCAGCAGCCGCGGCGGGGGGCCGGGGGAGCAGTACTTC. Translation: CASSRGGGPGEQYF.

The chain joins TRBV5-6 to TRBJ1-5, with D perhaps matching TRBD1 (5 bases). V was cut by 3 bases and J by 3 bases, with 19 bases left in between. The germline gives CDR1 SGHDT, CDR2 YYEEEE. The CDR3 has 17 amino acids. The DNA of the CDR3 is TGTGCCAGCAGCTCGATGGGCGTGGGGGATACCAATCAGCCCCAGCATTTT. This gives the protein CASSSMGVGDTNQPQHF.

V gene TRBV7-9 combines with J gene TRBJ2-7; D not certain. The germline V and J ends were trimmed by 5 bases and 2 bases, with 16 bases remaining between them. The CDR3 extends over 15 amino acids. Germline V gene data show CDR1 as SEHNR and CDR2 as FQNEAQ (reference sequence). The DNA of the CDR3 is TGTGCCAGCAGCCCCGTCTTAGCTCAAACCTACGAGCAGTACTTC. Translated, it gives CASSPVLAQTYEQYF.

The V and J genes are TRBV25-1 and TRBJ2-2; 8 bases agree with TRBD1. V trimming: 3 bases; J trimming: 6 bases; junction bases outside the gene matches: 6. The length of the CDR3 is 15 residues. Germline V gene sequence: CDR1 MGHDK, CDR2 SYGVNS. This chain's CDR3 is CASSDPQGAAGELFF. In nucleotides, the CDR3 is TGTGCCAGCAGTGACCCCCAGGGGGCAGCCGGGGAGCTGTTTTTT.

J is TRBJ1-6 and V is TRBV5-4; no reliable D call. CDR3 length: 15 amino acids. Looked up from germline, CDR1 is SGHNT and CDR2 is YYREEE (reference sequence). V was cut by 5 bases and J by 4 bases, with 13 bases left in between. This chain's CDR3 is CASSYGPVYNSPLHF. CDR3 coding DNA: TGTGCCAGCAGTTACGGGCCGGTGTATAATTCACCCCTCCACTTT.

Turning to this clone: Sequence at one end of the junction differs from germline and may be a read error. In DNA form, the CDR3 reads TGTGCCTGGAGTTCCCCCACATATACGCAGTATTTT. Translation: CAWSSPTYTQYF. The chain couples TRBV30 to TRBJ2-3; D is undetermined. The CDR3 totals 12 residues. CDR1 is GTSNPN, CDR2 SVGIG, per germline (reference sequence).

Details on this clone: A much more abundant neighbour one base away suggests this may be a read error. The same CDR3 also results from other DNA sequences found in this sample. The gene calls are TRBV9 and TRBJ1-3; D remains ambiguous. The V end was cut by 0 bases, the J end by 0 bases, with 4 bases between. Per germline, CDR1 SGDLS and CDR2 YYNGEE. This CDR3 has 14 residues. CDR3 coding DNA: TGTGCCAGCAGCGTAGGGAGCTCTGGAAACACCATATATTTT. This translates into CASSVGSSGNTIYF.

This chain connects TRBV15 to TRBJ2-1, with D unclear. Trimming took off 1 base at V and 9 bases at J, with 16 bases between the two ends. The germline V gene has CDR1 LNHNV and CDR2 YYDKDF (reference sequence). CDR3 length: 15 residues. CDR3 amino acids: CATSRVPIPQVEQFF. The CDR3 DNA sequence: TGTGCCACCAGCAGAGTTCCTATCCCTCAGGTTGAGCAGTTCTTC.

This clone has only one observation. This chain connects TRBV9 to TRBJ2-1; TRBD2 matches 9 bases. V dropped 4 bases and J dropped 8; count of bases not matched to a gene: 13. Germline V lookup: CDR1 SGDLS, CDR2 YYNGEE. The CDR3 consists of 16 residues. DNA for the CDR3: TGTGCCAGCAGCCTTCGCGGGGGACTAGCTTTATATGAGCAGTTCTTC. It yields the protein CASSLRGGLALYEQFF.

The J gene is TRBJ1-1, the V gene TRBV7-9; 10 nucleotides agree with TRBD1. V lost 5 bases, J lost 2 bases, and 2 bases stayed unmatched. Per the germline V gene, CDR1 is SEHNR and CDR2 is FQNEAQ (reference sequence). This CDR3 spans 14 amino acids. The CDR3 DNA sequence: TGTGCCAGCAGCAGACAGGGGGCAAACACTGAAGCTTTCTTT. Its protein product is CASSRQGANTEAFF.

The chain uses TRBV5-4 and TRBJ2-7; 7 positions match TRBD1. Trimming at V came to 4 bases and at J to 3 bases, leaving 7 bases not matched to a gene. CDR1 and CDR2 from the germline V gene are SGHNT and YYREEE (reference sequence). The CDR3 loop spans 14 amino acids. DNA for the CDR3: TGTGCCAGCAGCCTAAAAGGGACAGTCTACGAGCAGTACTTC. This encodes CASSLKGTVYEQYF.

The CDR3 region is CASSLTAGNTIYF. Here the CDR3 DNA reads TGCGCCAGCAGCTTGACAGCAGGAAACACCATATATTTT. J is TRBJ1-3 and V is TRBV5-1; D is ambiguous. This CDR3 is built from 13 residues. The germline V gene has CDR1 SGHRS and CDR2 YFSETQ. V lost 1 base, J lost 4 bases, and 6 bases lay in between.

The sample holds one count of this clone. The chain carries TRBV27 and TRBJ1-2; 10 bases agree with TRBD1. Germline V gene data show CDR1 as MNHEY and CDR2 as SMNVEV (reference sequence). The CDR3 covers 14 residues. V lost 4 bases and J lost 7; bases outside the gene matches: 6. The CDR3, as DNA: TGTGCCAGCAGTTCAATGACAGGGGGCGGTGGCTACACCTTC. As protein: CASSSMTGGGGYTF.

V is TRBV5-1 and J is TRBJ2-3; tentative D call: TRBD2 (5 bases). Germline V lookup: CDR1 SGHRS, CDR2 YFSETQ. CDR3 length equals 14 residues. V lost 0 bases and J 2 bases, leaving 7 bases between the germline ends. The chain's CDR3 is CASSLGGPTDTQYF. The DNA for the CDR3 is TGCGCCAGCAGCTTGGGCGGGCCCACAGATACGCAGTATTTT.

The chain links TRBV19 to TRBJ2-3; D unclear. Germline V gene sequence: CDR1 LNHDA, CDR2 SQIVND (reference sequence). The CDR3 covers 14 residues. Between the trimmed V and J ends, which lost 10 bases and 2 bases, there was a span of 16 bases. The CDR3 here is CAISDGFYTDTQYF. The CDR3, as DNA: TGTGCCATCTCGGACGGGTTTTACACAGATACGCAGTATTTT.

The chain has TRBV4-1 and TRBJ2-5, with a possible D match to TRBD1 (5 bases). V was shortened by 0 bases and J by 0 bases, with 11 bases between the two germline ends. Germline CDR1 is MGHRA and CDR2 is YSYEKL. The CDR3 is 16 residues long. The CDR3 loop is CASSQDQGGNQETQYF. DNA of the CDR3: TGCGCCAGCAGCCAAGATCAGGGCGGAAACCAAGAGACCCAGTACTTC.

This chain links TRBV7-9 with TRBJ2-4, with D unresolved. The CDR3 runs 12 residues. Germline V gives CDR1 SEHNR, CDR2 FQNEAQ (reference sequence). The V and J ends lost 4 bases and 6 bases respectively, with 7 bases between them. DNA of the CDR3: TGTGCCAGCAGCTCCGGAGCAAACATTCAGTACTTC. Protein sequence: CASSSGANIQYF.

The J gene is TRBJ2-6, the V gene TRBV4-3; 7 positions match TRBD1. The CDR3 runs to 16 residues. J gave up 0 bases and V 4 bases, and 3 bases lay outside the gene matches. Looked up from germline, CDR1 is LGHNA and CDR2 is YSLEER. The DNA of the CDR3 is TGCGCCAGCAGCCTTGGGACAGTCTCTGGGGCCAACGTCCTGACTTTC. It translates to CASSLGTVSGANVLTF.

The chain combines TRBV6-6 with TRBJ2-1; 7 nucleotides align to TRBD1. The CDR3 length is 16 residues. Trimming at V came to 6 bases and at J to 0 bases, leaving 8 bases not matched to a gene. The germline CDR1 and CDR2 sequences are MNHNY and SVGAGI (reference sequence). CDR3 nucleotides: TGTGCCAGCAGCGTCACAGGGGACAGCTCCTACAATGAGCAGTTCTTC. This encodes CASSVTGDSSYNEQFF.

The chain recombines TRBV5-6 with TRBJ2-7, with D possibly being TRBD1 (6 bases). V lost 1 base to trimming and J lost 4 bases, with 12 bases between them. CDR3 length equals 14 residues. Germline CDR1 reads SGHDT; CDR2 reads YYEEEE. DNA for the CDR3: TGTGCCAGCAGCTTGAGTACAGGGTGGTACGAGCAGTACTTC. Its protein product is CASSLSTGWYEQYF.

This clone was counted only a few times. The chain joins TRBV19 to TRBJ1-5, with D perhaps matching TRBD1 (5 bases). Trimming took 6 bases from V and 3 from J, leaving 12 bases between them. This CDR3 has 14 residues. The germline V gene encodes CDR1 LNHDA and CDR2 SQIVND (reference sequence). CDR3 DNA sequence: TGTGCCAGTAGACAGGCTGGGACCAATCAGCCCCAGCATTTT. This sequence encodes CASRQAGTNQPQHF.

The chain is built from TRBV24-1 and TRBJ2-1; TRBD2 might be the D (5 bases). Germline loops: CDR1 KGHDR, CDR2 SFDVKD. The CDR3 totals 16 residues. Trimming removed 2 bases from V and 4 bases from J, with 14 bases in between. The CDR3 reads CATSDSSGGRYNEQFF. The CDR3 DNA is TGTGCCACCAGTGATTCTTCGGGCGGGCGGTACAATGAGCAGTTCTTC.

There are a few counts of this clone. This chain uses TRBV6-2 or TRBV6-3 with TRBJ2-3, with a possible D match to TRBD2 (7 bases). The germline CDR1 and CDR2 sequences are MNHEY and SVGEGT. This CDR3 has 17 amino acids. Trimming pared 0 bases from V and 0 bases from J, leaving 13 bases between. Here the CDR3 reads CASSYSAGALSTDTQYF. The CDR3 nucleotides are TGTGCCAGCAGTTACTCCGCGGGGGCCCTTAGCACAGATACGCAGTATTTT.

The J gene is TRBJ1-2, the V gene TRBV6-2 or TRBV6-3; the D is unclear. The CDR3 is 14 amino acids. CDR1 is MNHEY, CDR2 SVGEGT, per germline. Between the trimmed V and J ends, which lost 1 base and 6 bases, there was a span of 12 bases. CDR3 in amino acids: CASSYYGVADGYTF. CDR3 in DNA: TGTGCCAGCAGTTACTACGGGGTGGCCGATGGCTACACCTTC.

The rearrangement joins TRBV4-2 to TRBJ2-2; 7 nucleotides line up with TRBD1. Germline CDR1 is LGHNA and CDR2 is YNFKEQ. J was trimmed by 6 bases and V by 0 bases; bases with no gene match: 1. The CDR3 consists of 14 residues. CDR3 coding DNA: TGTGCCAGCAGCCAAGAGGGGACAGCCGGGGAGCTGTTTTTT. It specifies CASSQEGTAGELFF.

The rearrangement links TRBV3-1 (or the pseudogene TRBV3-2) to TRBJ1-3; D call uncertain. The CDR3 runs to 14 residues. The V end was cut by 4 bases, the J end by 0 bases, with 7 bases between. CDR1 is LGHDT, CDR2 YNNKEL, per germline (reference sequence). The CDR3 DNA reads as TGTGCCAGCAGCCCAATTAACTCTGGAAACACCATATATTTT. It codes for CASSPINSGNTIYF.

The chain joins TRBV10-3 to TRBJ1-1, with D uncertain. CDR3 length equals 14 residues. The V end was cut by 7 bases, the J end by 1 base, with 13 bases between. Per germline, CDR1 ENHRY and CDR2 SYGVKD. The CDR3 is CAIKSVTGNTEAFF. The CDR3 nucleotides read TGTGCCATCAAATCTGTGACGGGGAACACTGAAGCTTTCTTT.

The genes are TRBV2 and TRBJ2-7, with TRBD1 matching 9 bases. This CDR3 contains 12 residues. Per germline, CDR1 SNHLY and CDR2 FYNNEI. CDR3 region: CVERGQGHEQYF. The DNA of the CDR3 is TGTGTAGAGAGGGGACAGGGTCACGAGCAGTACTTC.